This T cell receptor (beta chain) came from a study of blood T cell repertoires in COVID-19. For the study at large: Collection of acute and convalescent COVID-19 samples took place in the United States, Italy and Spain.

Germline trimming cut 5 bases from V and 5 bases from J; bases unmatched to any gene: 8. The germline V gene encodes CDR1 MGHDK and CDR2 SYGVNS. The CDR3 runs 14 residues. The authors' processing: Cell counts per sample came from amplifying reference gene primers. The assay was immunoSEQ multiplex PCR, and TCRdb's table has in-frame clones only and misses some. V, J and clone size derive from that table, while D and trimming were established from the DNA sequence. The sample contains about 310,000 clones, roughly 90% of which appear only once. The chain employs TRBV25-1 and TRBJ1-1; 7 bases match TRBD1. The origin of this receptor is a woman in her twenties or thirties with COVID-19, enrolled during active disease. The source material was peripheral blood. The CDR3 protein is CASSFRQGGTEAFF. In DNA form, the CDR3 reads TGTGCCAGCAGTTTCCGACAGGGCGGAACTGAAGCTTTCTTT.